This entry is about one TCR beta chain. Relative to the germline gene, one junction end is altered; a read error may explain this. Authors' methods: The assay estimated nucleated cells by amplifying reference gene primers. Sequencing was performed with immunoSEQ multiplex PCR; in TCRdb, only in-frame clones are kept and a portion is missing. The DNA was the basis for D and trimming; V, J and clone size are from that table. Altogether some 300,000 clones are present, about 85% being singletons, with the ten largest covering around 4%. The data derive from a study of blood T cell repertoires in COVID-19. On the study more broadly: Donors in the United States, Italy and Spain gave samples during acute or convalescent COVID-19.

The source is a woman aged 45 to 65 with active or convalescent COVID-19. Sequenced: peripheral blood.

CDR3 sequence (DNA): TGTGCCAGCAGCTTGTGGGGTGGCCTAGCGGACGTGTTC. Residues: CASSLWGGLADVF. This sequence joins TRBV5-4 and TRBJ2-7; 7 nucleotides line up with TRBD2. The germline V gene encodes CDR1 SGHNT and CDR2 YYREEE (reference sequence). The length of the CDR3 is 13 residues.